The 32 T cell receptor beta chains below come from one sample, sequenced in a study of blood T cell repertoires in COVID-19. The table came from immunoSEQ multiplex PCR; TCRdb's copy has only in-frame clones and leaves some out. The sample consists of roughly 150,000 clones, about 74% of them appearing once. The sequenced sample was peripheral blood. Every receptor here comes from a man between 60 and 75 years old with acute or convalescent COVID-19.

The genes are TRBV9 and TRBJ2-2; maybe TRBD1 (6 bases). The germline V and J ends were trimmed by 3 bases and 0 bases, with 9 bases remaining between them. CDR1 SGDLS and CDR2 YYNGEE come from the germline V gene. The CDR3 extends over 15 amino acids. In DNA form, the CDR3 reads TGTGCCAGCAGCGACGGGACAACGAACACCGGGGAGCTGTTTTTT. Translation: CASSDGTTNTGELFF.

This sequence joins TRBV6-5 and TRBJ2-1; 7 positions match TRBD2. The V gene end was trimmed by 6 bases and the J gene end by 7 bases; junction bases not matched to a gene: 12. The CDR3 runs 15 residues. CDR1 and CDR2 from the germline V gene are MNHEY and SVGAGI. The CDR3 DNA reads TGTGCCAGCAGACCACTCCGACTAGCCAATAATGAGCAGTTCTTC. Translated, it gives CASRPLRLANNEQFF.

This clone was seen just once. V gene TRBV5-4 combines with J gene TRBJ2-2; D is unresolved. Trimming took off 2 bases at V and 0 bases at J, with 8 bases between the two ends. The V gene's germline CDR1 is SGHNT and CDR2 YYREEE (reference sequence). The CDR3 spans 15 residues. CDR3: CASSFLQANTGELFF. The CDR3 region has the DNA TGTGCCAGCAGCTTTCTGCAGGCGAACACCGGGGAGCTGTTTTTT.

CDR3 protein: CAWSVAAGSVDTQYF. DNA of the CDR3: TGTGCCTGGAGTGTTGCGGCCGGGTCTGTAGATACGCAGTATTTT. The rearrangement uses TRBV30 and TRBJ2-3; D remains ambiguous. V was pared by 0 bases and J by 5 bases, with 15 bases between. The CDR3 is 15 amino acids. Germline V lookup: CDR1 GTSNPN, CDR2 SVGIG (reference sequence).

The chain carries TRBV6-1 and TRBJ1-6; D gene uncertain. Trimming removed 2 bases from V and 7 bases from J, with 12 bases in between. The germline V gene has CDR1 MNHNS and CDR2 SASEGT. This CDR3 is 15 amino acids long. Written as DNA, the CDR3 is TGTGCCAGCAGTGAAATGGGCAGCCGAAATTCACCCCTCCACTTT. Translating gives CASSEMGSRNSPLHF.

CDR3 DNA sequence: TGTGCCAGCTCAGCGGGACAGGGTGGTGAGCAGTTCTTC. Protein product: CASSAGQGGEQFF. V usage is TRBV18 and J usage is TRBJ2-1; 9 nucleotides align to TRBD1. Germline V CDR1 and CDR2: KGHSH, LQKENI. Unmatched junction bases numbered 5, after V lost 5 bases and J lost 9 bases. The CDR3 runs 13 residues.

Notes on this clone: Other DNA sequences from this sample encode an identical CDR3 as well. The rearrangement links TRBV5-1 to TRBJ2-3; possible D gene TRBD1, 7 bases. Trimming left V 0 bases short and J 4 bases short, with 12 bases between. Germline CDR1 is SGHRS and CDR2 is YFSETQ. This CDR3 spans 15 amino acids. As DNA, the CDR3 is TGCGCCAGCAGCTTGGGACAGGGAGGCGCAGATACGCAGTATTTT. It is translated as CASSLGQGGADTQYF.

This clone was observed once. The chain couples TRBV7-3 to TRBJ2-2, with 7 bases identical to TRBD1. Trimming took 5 bases from V and 7 from J; bases not matched to a gene: 10. This CDR3 has 15 residues. Germline V lookup: CDR1 SGHTA, CDR2 FQGTGA. This CDR3 reads CASSRTGAFSGELFF. CDR3 sequence (DNA): TGTGCCAGCAGCCGTACAGGGGCCTTTAGCGGGGAGCTGTTTTTT.

The genes are TRBV6-6 and TRBJ1-2, with D tentatively TRBD1 (5 bases). This CDR3 spans 12 amino acids. V was trimmed by 7 bases and J by 5 bases, leaving 11 bases between them. CDR1 and CDR2 from the germline V gene are MNHNY and SVGAGI (reference sequence). The CDR3: CASNPTGYGYTF. The CDR3, as DNA: TGTGCCAGCAACCCAACAGGATATGGCTACACCTTC.

The chain joins TRBV2 to TRBJ1-1; 7 bases line up with TRBD1. The CDR3 sequence is 16 residues long. The J segment lost 2 bases and the V segment lost 5 bases, leaving 11 bases of the junction unmatched. From germline, CDR1 is SNHLY and CDR2 FYNNEI. CDR3 sequence: CASSKSTGFFNTEAFF. DNA for the CDR3: TGTGCCAGCAGTAAGTCGACAGGGTTCTTCAACACTGAAGCTTTCTTT.

This rearrangement joins TRBV20-1 to TRBJ2-5; 13 positions agree with TRBD2. V lost 6 bases, J lost 4 bases, and 8 bases stayed unmatched. The CDR3 is 15 amino acids. CDR1 and CDR2 from the germline V gene are DFQATT and SNEGSKA (reference sequence). The CDR3 region is CSASKGLAGLETQYF. In DNA, the CDR3 is TGCAGTGCAAGTAAGGGACTAGCGGGGCTAGAGACCCAGTACTTC.

V and J are TRBV6-5 and TRBJ2-7; D is possibly TRBD2 (5 bases). The V gene lost 2 bases and the J gene lost 6 bases, with 17 bases spanning the gap. Germline CDR1 is MNHEY and CDR2 is SVGAGI. The CDR3 covers 15 residues. CDR3: CASSYAPGLRGEQYF. In DNA, the CDR3 is TGTGCCAGCAGTTACGCTCCGGGCCTCCGGGGCGAGCAGTACTTC.

The chain joins TRBV19 to TRBJ2-6; 8 bases align to TRBD1. The CDR3 is made up of 15 amino acids. Germline V gene data show CDR1 as LNHDA and CDR2 as SQIVND (reference sequence). Unmatched junction bases numbered 4, after V lost 7 bases and J lost 2 bases. CDR3 in DNA: TGTGCCAGTATGGACAGGGTCACTGGGGCCAACGTCCTGACTTTC. Translation gives CASMDRVTGANVLTF.

The chain employs TRBV11-2 and TRBJ2-1; D may be TRBD1 (5 bases). The CDR3 length is 14 residues. CDR1 is SGHAT and CDR2 is FQNNGV in the germline V gene. Trimming shortened V by 8 bases and J by 0 bases, and 11 bases separated the two germline ends. For the CDR3, the DNA is TGTGCCAGCGGGCAGGGCAGCTCCTACAATGAGCAGTTCTTC. Its translation: CASGQGSSYNEQFF.

This clone was detected only once. This sequence joins TRBV14 and TRBJ1-6, with D hard to call. Germline V gene data show CDR1 as SGHDN and CDR2 as FVKESK. The CDR3 length is 13 residues. Between the trimmed V and J ends, which lost 6 bases and 9 bases, there was a span of 12 bases. CDR3 in amino acids: CASRPGIGSPLHF. CDR3 DNA sequence: TGTGCCAGCAGACCGGGAATAGGTTCACCCCTCCACTTT.

This rearrangement joins TRBV7-2 to TRBJ2-1; 10 bases line up with TRBD1. The CDR3 consists of 15 residues. With V trimmed by 3 bases and J by 1 base, 0 bases remained unmatched. The germline V gene has CDR1 SGHTA and CDR2 FQGNSA. The CDR3 loop reads CASSLGQGSYNEQFF. In DNA form, the CDR3 reads TGTGCCAGCAGCTTGGGACAGGGGTCCTACAATGAGCAGTTCTTC.

CDR3 in amino acids: CATSDTTGTDYYEQYF. DNA for the CDR3: TGTGCCACCAGTGATACAACCGGGACGGACTACTACGAGCAGTACTTC. The gene calls are TRBV24-1 and TRBJ2-7; D may be TRBD2 (6 bases). The CDR3 length is 16 residues. The V gene lost 3 bases and the J gene lost 3 bases, with 17 bases spanning the gap. Looked up from germline, CDR1 is KGHDR and CDR2 is SFDVKD.

This chain connects TRBV18 to TRBJ1-4; tentatively, D is TRBD1 (6 bases). CDR3 length equals 15 residues. Germline values: CDR1 KGHSH, CDR2 LQKENI. V shed 6 bases and J shed 6 bases, with 17 bases lying between them. The CDR3 nucleotides read TGTGCCAGCTCGGAAAGCACAGGGTACGATGAAAAACTGTTTTTT. It specifies CASSESTGYDEKLFF.

The table lists this clone with a few counts. The gene calls are TRBV24-1 and TRBJ1-2; the D is unclear. Trimming stripped 4 bases from V and 6 bases from J, with 8 bases between. The CDR3 consists of 12 residues. In germline, CDR1 is KGHDR, CDR2 SFDVKD. CDR3 DNA sequence: TGTGCCACCAGTGAGGGGAGTAATGGCTACACCTTC. It encodes CATSEGSNGYTF.

The chain couples TRBV4-1 to TRBJ1-5, with 10 bases identical to TRBD1. The germline V gene has CDR1 MGHRA and CDR2 YSYEKL. The J segment lost 2 bases and the V segment lost 2 bases, leaving 3 bases of the junction unmatched. The CDR3 spans 16 residues. The CDR3 spells CASSQIGTGGNQPQHF. For the CDR3, the DNA is TGCGCCAGCAGCCAAATCGGGACAGGGGGCAATCAGCCCCAGCATTTT.

V and J are TRBV7-3 and TRBJ2-5; 8 bases map to TRBD1. J lost 2 bases, V lost 4 bases, and 6 bases had no gene match. Germline V CDR1 and CDR2: SGHTA, FQGTGA. The CDR3 consists of 15 residues. CDR3 region: CASSSGQGKQETQYF. DNA of the CDR3: TGTGCCAGCAGCTCTGGACAGGGTAAACAAGAGACCCAGTACTTC.

A single count supports this clone. This chain links TRBV9 with TRBJ2-2, with 10 bases matching TRBD1. The germline V gene encodes CDR1 SGDLS and CDR2 YYNGEE. After removal of 0 bases from V and 4 bases from J, the junction contained 6 bases not matched to a gene. This CDR3 is built from 17 residues. The CDR3 region has the DNA TGTGCCAGCAGCGTAGGCCCTTGGACAGGGGGCACCGGGGAGCTGTTTTTT. It specifies CASSVGPWTGGTGELFF.

This clone was seen a few times. The rearrangement links TRBV30 to TRBJ1-1; possible D gene TRBD1, 5 bases. Trimming stripped 3 bases from V and 3 bases from J, with 8 bases between. This CDR3 region has 12 residues. Germline CDR1 and CDR2: GTSNPN and SVGIG (reference sequence). CDR3 nucleotides: TGTGCCTGGAGCCCAGGGTACACTGAAGCTTTCTTT. This codes for CAWSPGYTEAFF. Together with reference TRBV30 and TRBJ1-1, the CDR3 gives the full variable domain: SQTIHQWPATLVQPVGSPLSLECTVEGTSNPNLYWYRQAAGRGLQLLFYSVGIGQISSEVPQNLSASRPQDRQFILSSKKLLLSDSGFYLCAWSPGYTEAFFGQGTRLTVV.

The V call is TRBV11-2, the J call TRBJ2-7, with D possibly matching TRBD1 (6 bases). V was shortened by 5 bases and J by 4 bases, with 15 bases between the two germline ends. CDR3 size: 14 residues. Germline CDR1 is SGHAT and CDR2 is FQNNGV. This CDR3 reads CASSVTFRGYEQYF. The CDR3 DNA is TGTGCCAGCAGCGTGACATTTAGGGGGTACGAGCAGTACTTC.

This clone was observed a single time. The rearrangement links TRBV19 to TRBJ1-4, with 8 bases fitting TRBD1. This CDR3 contains 14 residues. CDR1 is LNHDA, CDR2 SQIVND, per germline (reference sequence). V dropped 6 bases and J dropped 4; count of bases not matched to a gene: 4. This CDR3 reads CASSLGQDNEKLFF. CDR3 DNA sequence: TGTGCCAGTAGCTTGGGACAGGATAATGAAAAACTGTTTTTT.

The sample holds a few counts of this clone. This chain links TRBV4-1 with TRBJ1-6; 7 nucleotides agree with TRBD1. CDR1 and CDR2 from the germline V gene are MGHRA and YSYEKL. This CDR3 region has 19 residues. J lost 10 bases, V lost 0 bases, and 18 bases had no gene match. In nucleotides, the CDR3 is TGCGCCAGCAGCCAAGAGGCAGGAGACAGGGCCGCCTTAGGCTCACCCCTCCACTTT. Protein: CASSQEAGDRAALGSPLHF.

The chain has TRBV9 and TRBJ1-6; no reliable D call. CDR3 size: 14 residues. Germline V gene lookup returns CDR1 SGDLS and CDR2 YYNGEE. The V end was cut by 5 bases, the J end by 0 bases, with 6 bases between. This CDR3 reads CASSESSYNSPLHF. The CDR3 DNA sequence: TGTGCCAGCAGTGAGAGCTCCTATAATTCACCCCTCCACTTT.

This chain connects TRBV9 to TRBJ2-1; D is possibly TRBD2 (6 bases). V gave up 4 bases and J gave up 1 base, with 12 bases separating them. The CDR3 is 15 residues long. From germline, CDR1 is SGDLS and CDR2 YYNGEE. CDR3 loop: CASSFSGLSYNEQFF. The CDR3 region has the DNA TGTGCCAGCAGCTTTAGCGGTCTTTCCTACAATGAGCAGTTCTTC.

This clone was observed a handful of times. V usage is TRBV5-4 and J usage is TRBJ1-2, with D unresolved. The CDR3 consists of 12 residues. The ends were cut back, 2 bases at V and 7 bases at J, with 9 bases in the middle. Per the germline V gene, CDR1 is SGHNT and CDR2 is YYREEE (reference sequence). CDR3 residues: CASSFPLSGYTF. CDR3 in DNA: TGTGCCAGCAGCTTTCCACTCTCTGGCTACACCTTC.

The chain combines TRBV30 with TRBJ2-7, with 7 bases lining up with TRBD1. Trimming cost V 2 bases and J 6 bases; bases outside gene matches: 10. This CDR3 region has 14 residues. CDR1 GTSNPN and CDR2 SVGIG come from the germline V gene (reference sequence). CDR3: CAWSTGVKGLEQYF. In DNA form, the CDR3 reads TGTGCCTGGAGTACAGGGGTAAAAGGGCTCGAGCAGTACTTC.

The chain couples TRBV5-1 to TRBJ2-5; D not certain. Trimming stripped 0 bases from V and 5 bases from J, with 5 bases between. There are 12 residues in the CDR3. The germline V gene encodes CDR1 SGHRS and CDR2 YFSETQ. The CDR3 DNA sequence: TGCGCCAGCAGCTTGGCCGGGGAGACCCAGTACTTC. Amino acid sequence: CASSLAGETQYF.

For this clone: The sample holds other DNA sequences that translate to the same CDR3. The chain couples TRBV7-2 to TRBJ1-6; no clear D gene. Germline lookup yields CDR1 SGHTA and CDR2 FQGNSA. Trimming shortened V by 2 bases and J by 7 bases, and 6 bases separated the two germline ends. The CDR3 has 13 residues. The CDR3, as DNA: TGTGCCAGCAGCTTAAACCGGAATTCACCCCTCCACTTT. It is translated as CASSLNRNSPLHF.